The 3 T cell receptor beta chains below come from one sample, sequenced in a study of cytomegalovirus exposure and HLA in healthy donors. Primers included in the PCR were 60 Vbeta and 13 Jbeta primers. Assay: immunoSEQ multiplex PCR; the TCRdb copy retains only in-frame clones and omits some. The repertoire consists of 150,000 or so clones, with roughly 80% occurring once and the leading ten covering about 7.7%. The sequenced sample consisted of PBMCs. Every receptor here comes from a woman aged 40 to 50 in good health and CMV-seropositive.

The V call is TRBV5-1, the J call TRBJ2-7; TRBD1 matches 7 bases. The CDR3 totals 13 residues. V lost 2 bases to trimming and J lost 4 bases; unmatched junction nucleotides: 3. Germline CDR1 and CDR2: SGHRS and YFSETQ. This CDR3 is CASSLQGSYEQYF. In nucleotides, the CDR3 is TGCGCCAGCAGCTTACAGGGGAGTTACGAGCAGTACTTC.

The gene calls are TRBV11-3 and TRBJ2-7; 7 bases agree with TRBD1. Germline-derived CDR1 and CDR2 are SGHNT and YENEEA. CDR3 size: 14 residues. J gave up 3 bases and V 1 base, and 3 bases lay outside the gene matches. The CDR3 DNA is TGTGCCAGCAGCTTAGGTCACAGGGGCTACGAGCAGTACTTC. Protein product: CASSLGHRGYEQYF. Filled out from reference TRBV11-3 and TRBJ2-7, the complete variable domain reads EAGVVQSPRYKIIEKKQPVAFWCNPISGHNTLYWYLQNLGQGPELLIRYENEEAVDDSQLPKDRFSAERLKGVDSTLKIQPAELGDSAVYLCASSLGHRGYEQYFGPGTRLTVT.

The chain combines TRBV7-8 with TRBJ2-7; no definite D call. V was shortened by 3 bases and J by 2 bases, with 14 bases between the two germline ends. The germline gives CDR1 SGHVS, CDR2 FQNEAQ. The CDR3 loop spans 15 amino acids. The CDR3 DNA sequence: TGTGCCAGCAGCTTGCCCGAGCCTCCGACCTACGAGCAGTACTTC. Translation gives CASSLPEPPTYEQYF.